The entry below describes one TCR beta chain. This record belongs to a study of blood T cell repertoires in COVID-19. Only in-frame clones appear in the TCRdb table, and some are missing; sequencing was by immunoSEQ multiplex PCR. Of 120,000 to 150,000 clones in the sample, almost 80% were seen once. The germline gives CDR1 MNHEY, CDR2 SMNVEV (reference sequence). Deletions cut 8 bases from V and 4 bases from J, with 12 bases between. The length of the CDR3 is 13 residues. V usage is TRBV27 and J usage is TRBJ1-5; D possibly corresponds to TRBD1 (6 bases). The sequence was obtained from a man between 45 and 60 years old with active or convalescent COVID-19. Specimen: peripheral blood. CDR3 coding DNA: TGTGCCAGCCGTATAACAGGGAATCAGCCCCAGCATTTT. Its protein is CASRITGNQPQHF.